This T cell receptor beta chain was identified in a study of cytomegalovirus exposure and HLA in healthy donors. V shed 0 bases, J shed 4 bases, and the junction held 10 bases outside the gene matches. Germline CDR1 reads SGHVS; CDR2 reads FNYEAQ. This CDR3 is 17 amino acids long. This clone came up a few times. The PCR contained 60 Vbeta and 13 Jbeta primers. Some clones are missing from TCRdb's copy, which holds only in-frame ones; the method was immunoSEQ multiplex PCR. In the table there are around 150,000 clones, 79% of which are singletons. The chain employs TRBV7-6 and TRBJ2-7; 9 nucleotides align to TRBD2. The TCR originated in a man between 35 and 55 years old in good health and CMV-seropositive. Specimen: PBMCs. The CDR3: CASSLARVAGDRYEQYF. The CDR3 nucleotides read TGTGCCAGCAGCTTAGCGCGAGTAGCGGGAGACCGGTACGAGCAGTACTTC.